This T cell receptor (beta chain) appears in the sequencing data of a study of identical twins (dated by TCRdb to the mid-2010s). Some background on the complete study: TCR alpha and beta repertoires from monozygotic twins, unrelated adults of various ages and cord blood were deep-sequenced to test whether fetal clonotypes persist. To rule out contamination, replicate twin experiments were performed at different times with different library preparation protocols.

The sample holds a few counts of this clonotype. Its antigen remains unidentified. No base quality information exists; no much larger clone differs at one position. The library was generated by 5' RACE. For sequencing, an Illumina HiSeq 2000 was employed. A universal primer binding site was added through template switching, and the final cDNA carried a unique molecular identifier so that TCR cDNA molecules could be counted accurately. Specific primers in the conserved constant-segment region were used to synthesize first-strand cDNA for the TCR alpha and beta chains. To control for contamination, every cDNA library carried two barcodes: a SMART-Mk sample barcode plus Illumina barcodes. TruSeq adapter sequences, together with Illumina sample barcodes, were added in two successive PCR steps. TCR alpha and beta cDNA libraries were sequenced on the Illumina HiSeq platform with custom primers. The authors processed their data as follows. MiGEC processed the raw reads to extract unique molecular identifiers, while MiXCR was used to determine the CDR3 positions. Recombination models were inferred per individual with the repgenHMM and IGoR tools using an EM algorithm. The analysis of shared clonotypes was done with the tcR package in R, with sharing normalized by the product of cloneset sizes. Out-of-frame nonproductive sequences were analyzed to study raw recombination free of thymic and clonal selection effects. TCRdb reran the public reads through fastp at Q25 and MiXCR, keeping productive beta chains. Rows with one shared CDR3 protein collapse into an entry with the most common genes and DNA. Clone size and V and J calls follow TCRdb, not the original study. The sample includes hundreds of thousands of distinct CDR3 sequences, with about 18% observed a single time. The ten largest account for 10% to 15% of the sample.

General conclusions and limits of the study: Abundant cord blood beta clonotypes carried fewer insertions; young adult naive repertoires showed a weaker similar trend, while memory repertoires showed none. Excess twin sharing in beta out-of-frame sequences was weaker because fewer shared sequences lowered the signal-to-noise ratio. Out-of-frame TCR alpha sharing in monozygotic twins was systematically underestimated by recombination models, whereas sharing between unrelated individuals was in agreement with the recombination models. Because the same donors could not be followed over many years, conclusions were based on cross-sectional statistical analysis. Out-of-frame TCR alpha sequences shared between twins showed an excess of low generation-probability sequences compared with coincidental sharing between unrelated individuals. Zero-insertion analyses could be partly confounded by invariant T cells such as MAIT and iNKT, though diverse VJ usage argued against such confounding for most clonotypes.

Every donor was a healthy Caucasian. Three pairs of female monozygotic twins, all aged roughly 18 to 29 years, made up the twin cohort. RNA for TCR libraries was isolated from peripheral blood mononuclear cells. The junction carries 17 bases between V and J, which are trimmed by 5 bases and 12 bases respectively. From a lookup of the germline V gene, CDR1 and CDR2 are SGHTA and FQGTGA. The cysteine opens and the phenylalanine closes a CDR3 of 13 amino acids. Just CDR3 DNA is preserved here, 39 bases in frame from base 1. This same sample was also taken into another study, of T cells expressing NK-cell markers. From the second report: TCR beta-chain repertoires were profiled in sorted CD3+CD56+NKG2C+, CD3+CD56+NKG2C- and CD3+CD56-NKG2C+ T-cell subsets from eight donors. Of the eight sequenced donors, seven were found to be HCMV-seropositive and one was found to be HCMV-seronegative. To restrict sorting to alphabetaTCR-expressing T cells, an anti-gammadeltaTCR antibody was added in several experiments. In several donors, the dominant CD3+CD56+NKG2C+ clonotypes were among the top 10 CD8+ clonotypes and accounted for about 1.0-7.0% of CD8+ T cells. Those dominant clonotypes were again the most abundant among CD3+CD56-NKG2C+ cells in a few donors, at about 25-60.1%. It remained unclear whether the expanded NKG2C-expressing T cell clones were specific for HCMV antigens. The eight sequenced donors were randomly selected healthy volunteers, three men and five women. A commercial ELISA kit detecting HCMV-specific IgG in serum was used to determine HCMV serostatus. For over 5 donors, bulk peripheral blood T-cell repertoires were also sequenced from unsorted PBMC. Reads were demultiplexed and grouped by UMI with MIGEC, and clonotypes were assembled and quantified with MiTCR. To exclude erroneous sequences, any TCR cDNA sequence not supported by at least two reads was discarded. The tcR package was used for downstream repertoire analysis, with clonotypes matched between fractions based on CDR3 nucleotide sequence plus V segment. VDJmatch was used to annotate antigen specificity against VDJdb, with one amino acid substitution in CDR3 permitted.

Sequenced sample: PBMCs. The chain is encoded by TRBV7-3 joined to TRBJ2-1; TRBD2 might be the D gene, on 6 matching bases. The clonotype originates from a woman between 18 and 29 years old in good health. The DNA sequence follows: TGTGCCAGCAGCATAGGCGGGGCAGGGCGGCAGTTCTTC. It specifies CASSIGGAGRQFF.